The T cell receptor (beta chain) under discussion was sequenced for a study of CD8 T cells in ankylosing spondylitis. Generation of TCR beta libraries employed quantitative 5'-RACE incorporating molecular barcodes. MiXCR, applied by TCRdb to the 5' RACE reads, yields one record per CDR3 protein. Of around 770,000 distinct CDR3 sequences in the sample, around 20% were seen once. Only a few counts were recorded for this clonotype. Its antigen is still unknown. This CDR3 is 12 amino acids long. V lost 6 bases to trimming and J lost 9 bases; unmatched junction nucleotides: 6. Overall study results and limits: Typical of ankylosing spondylitis blood, it appeared, was a TCR beta motif of roughly eight highly homologous variants. A CD8+ phenotype characterized the disease-linked clones, which were relatively rare in peripheral blood.

J is TRBJ2-3 and V is TRBV12-3 or TRBV12-4; 7 bases match TRBD1. The sequence was obtained from a male donor with ankylosing spondylitis. The source material was blood, either unsorted or a sorted T cell fraction (not recorded which). Written as DNA, the CDR3 is TGTGCCAGCAGGGGGACAGACAGAACGCAGTATTTT. It encodes CASRGTDRTQYF.